Listed here are 20 T cell receptor beta chains from one sample, sequenced in a study of cytomegalovirus exposure and HLA in healthy donors. The PCR employed 60 Vbeta primers together with 13 Jbeta primers. Sequenced by immunoSEQ multiplex PCR; TCRdb stores in-frame clones only, minus some. Of about 120,000 clones in the sample, 76% were seen once. The material sequenced was PBMCs. These receptors were obtained from a man between 50 and 59 years old in good health and CMV-seropositive.

The chain combines TRBV4-3 with TRBJ2-5, with 8 bases lining up with TRBD2. CDR1 is LGHNA, CDR2 YSLEER, per germline. J lost 4 bases, V lost 0 bases, and 10 bases had no gene match. CDR3 length: 17 amino acids. CDR3 bases: TGCGCCAGCAGCCAAGATAGGGGACTAGGAGGAGGAGAGACCCAGTACTTC. Translation: CASSQDRGLGGGETQYF.

The CDR3 protein is CASSDRRGWQYF. The CDR3 nucleotides read TGTGCCAGCAGTGATAGGAGGGGATGGCAGTACTTC. The chain recombines TRBV2 with TRBJ2-7; TRBD2 is a possible D gene (6 bases). Germline assignment: CDR1 SNHLY and CDR2 FYNNEI. The CDR3 is made up of 12 amino acids. V was clipped by 3 bases and J by 9 bases, with 12 bases between them. Combining the CDR3 with reference TRBV2 and TRBJ2-7 gives the whole variable domain EPEVTQTPSHQVTQMGQEVILRCVPISNHLYFYWYRQILGQKVEFLVSFYNNEISEKSEIFDDQFSVERPDGSNFTLKIRSTKLEDSAMYFCASSDRRGWQYFGPGTRLTVT.

This chain links TRBV6-8 with TRBJ1-1, with 9 bases identical to TRBD1. The CDR3 has 15 amino acids. V was pared by 0 bases and J by 7 bases, with 6 bases of the junction left unmatched. Germline V gene data show CDR1 as MNHGY and CDR2 as SAAAGT. CDR3 sequence (DNA): TGTGCCAGCAGTTACTCGAGACAGGGGGGCGATGAAGCTTTCTTT. Translated: CASSYSRQGGDEAFF.

The J gene is TRBJ1-5, the V gene TRBV2, with D possibly being TRBD1 (5 bases). Germline values: CDR1 SNHLY, CDR2 FYNNEI. The CDR3 consists of 14 residues. The V and J ends lost 7 bases and 0 bases respectively, with 10 bases between them. This CDR3 is CASKGYYSNQPQHF. The CDR3 nucleotides read TGTGCCAGCAAGGGGTACTATAGCAATCAGCCCCAGCATTTT. The complete variable domain, with remaining parts taken from reference TRBV2 and TRBJ1-5, reads EPEVTQTPSHQVTQMGQEVILRCVPISNHLYFYWYRQILGQKVEFLVSFYNNEISEKSEIFDDQFSVERPDGSNFTLKIRSTKLEDSAMYFCASKGYYSNQPQHFGDGTRLSIL.

The gene calls are TRBV28 and TRBJ1-2; tentative D call: TRBD1 (6 bases). There are 14 residues in the CDR3. V shed 2 bases and J shed 3 bases, with 10 bases lying between them. The germline gives CDR1 MDHEN, CDR2 SYDVKM. The CDR3 DNA follows: TGTGCCAGCAGTTTACAGGGGCACGACTATGGCTACACCTTC. Its protein product is CASSLQGHDYGYTF.

This clone was found once. This rearrangement joins TRBV5-6 to TRBJ2-1; D is perhaps TRBD1 (6 bases). Germline-derived CDR1 and CDR2 are SGHDT and YYEEEE. Trimming removed 4 bases at V and 8 bases at J, with 7 bases between. This CDR3 has 11 residues. CDR3 in DNA: TGTGCCAGCAGCAGGGGGTATGAGCAGTTCTTC. This encodes CASSRGYEQFF.

V is TRBV7-9 and J is TRBJ1-1; D possibly corresponds to TRBD1 (6 bases). Germline-derived CDR1 and CDR2 are SEHNR and FQNEAQ (reference sequence). V gave up 5 bases and J gave up 3 bases, with 13 bases separating them. The CDR3 contains 14 residues. In DNA form, the CDR3 reads TGTGCCAGCAGCCGAGGGGGTCTCGACACTGAAGCTTTCTTT. Protein sequence: CASSRGGLDTEAFF.

This clone was counted once. The V gene is TRBV5-4, the J gene TRBJ2-1, with D possibly being TRBD1 (5 bases). CDR1 SGHNT and CDR2 YYREEE come from the germline V gene (reference sequence). The CDR3 totals 14 residues. V lost 2 bases and J 8 bases, leaving 14 bases between the germline ends. In nucleotides, the CDR3 is TGTGCCAGCAGCTTCTCAACTACAGGCGATGAGCAGTTCTTC. Amino acid sequence: CASSFSTTGDEQFF.

This clone was found a few times. The chain has TRBV6-5 and TRBJ2-7; possibly TRBD1 for D (6 bases). This CDR3 spans 15 amino acids. Trimming pared 6 bases from V and 0 bases from J, leaving 15 bases between. The germline V gene encodes CDR1 MNHEY and CDR2 SVGAGI. The CDR3 sequence is CASRIPDRSSYEQYF. CDR3 nucleotides: TGTGCCAGCAGGATACCTGACAGGAGCTCCTACGAGCAGTACTTC.

This clone was counted only a few times. The rearrangement uses TRBV7-9 and TRBJ2-5, with 14 positions matching TRBD2. Unmatched junction bases numbered 6, after V lost 5 bases and J lost 4 bases. The germline gives CDR1 SEHNR, CDR2 FQNEAQ (reference sequence). CDR3 length: 16 amino acids. The DNA for the CDR3 is TGTGCCAGCAGCCCGCCGGGACTAGCGGGAGCAGAGACCCAGTACTTC. This encodes CASSPPGLAGAETQYF. The full variable domain, its missing parts supplied by reference TRBV7-9 and TRBJ2-5, is DTGVSQNPRHKITKRGQNVTFRCDPISEHNRLYWYRQTLGQGPEFLTYFQNEAQLEKSRLLSDRFSAERPKGSFSTLEIQRTEQGDSAMYLCASSPPGLAGAETQYFGPGTRLLVL.

The chain employs TRBV29-1 and TRBJ1-1; 10 positions match TRBD1. The V and J ends lost 4 bases and 10 bases, in that order; junction bases with no gene match: 12. Germline lookup yields CDR1 SQVTM and CDR2 ANQGSEA. The CDR3 has 14 amino acids. The CDR3 bases are TGCAGCGTTGCAGTAAGGACAGGGGGTTGGACAGCTTTCTTT. This codes for CSVAVRTGGWTAFF. Full variable domain (outside the CDR3, taken from reference TRBV29-1 and TRBJ1-1): SAVISQKPSRDICQRGTSLTIQCQVDSQVTMMFWYRQQPGQSLTLIATANQGSEATYESGFVIDKFPISRPNLTFSTLTVSNMSPEDSSIYLCSVAVRTGGWTAFFGQGTRLTVV.

The rearrangement joins TRBV25-1 to TRBJ1-1; 9 nucleotides line up with TRBD1. The CDR3 spans 15 residues. Germline V lookup: CDR1 MGHDK, CDR2 SYGVNS. Trimming took 1 base from V and 5 from J; bases not matched to a gene: 5. The CDR3 region has the DNA TGTGCCAGCAGTGAATTTCTGACAGGGGGGACTGAAGCTTTCTTT. This gives the protein CASSEFLTGGTEAFF.

V is TRBV2 and J is TRBJ2-7; D is ambiguous. V dropped 2 bases and J dropped 3 bases, with 8 bases sitting between them. Germline lookup yields CDR1 SNHLY and CDR2 FYNNEI. CDR3 size: 13 residues. This CDR3 reads CASSENPSYEQYF. CDR3 coding DNA: TGTGCCAGCAGTGAAAACCCCAGCTACGAGCAGTACTTC.

The V gene is TRBV6-6, the J gene TRBJ1-2, with 7 bases fitting TRBD1. This CDR3 spans 14 amino acids. With V trimmed by 8 bases and J by 2 bases, 8 bases remained unmatched. CDR1 and CDR2 (germline): MNHNY, SVGAGI (reference sequence). CDR3 sequence: CASGGDRDNYGYTF. CDR3 DNA: TGTGCCAGCGGTGGGGACAGAGACAACTATGGCTACACCTTC.

The chain carries TRBV28 and TRBJ1-4; no clear D gene. This CDR3 contains 14 residues. CDR1 is MDHEN, CDR2 SYDVKM, per germline. V lost 1 base and J lost 6, with 9 bases in between. Here the CDR3 reads CASSLYDGDEKLFF. The CDR3 nucleotides read TGTGCCAGCAGTTTATACGACGGGGATGAAAAACTGTTTTTT.

The V and J genes are TRBV9 and TRBJ1-6; 8 positions agree with TRBD1. The germline V gene encodes CDR1 SGDLS and CDR2 YYNGEE. V shed 3 bases, J shed 10 bases, and the junction held 6 bases outside the gene matches. The CDR3 length is 14 residues. CDR3 region: CASSAGQGDSPLHF. CDR3 nucleotide sequence: TGTGCCAGCAGCGCCGGACAGGGCGACTCACCCCTCCACTTT.

The V call is TRBV27, the J call TRBJ1-1; possibly TRBD1 for D (5 bases). CDR3 length: 15 residues. Trimming took off 5 bases at V and 4 bases at J, with 17 bases between the two ends. Germline V gives CDR1 MNHEY, CDR2 SMNVEV (reference sequence). CDR3 sequence reads: CASSPLQGRGTEAFF. CDR3 sequence (DNA): TGTGCCAGCAGTCCCCTCCAGGGCCGAGGCACTGAAGCTTTCTTT.

This sequence joins TRBV7-2 and TRBJ1-5; D remains ambiguous. Trimming shortened V by 1 base and J by 6 bases, and 13 bases separated the two germline ends. The CDR3 length is 15 residues. Germline CDR1 SGHTA, CDR2 FQGNSA. Here the CDR3 DNA reads TGTGCCAGCAGCTTAGACTGGGGAGCGTCTCAGCCCCAGCATTTT. This sequence encodes CASSLDWGASQPQHF.

This sequence joins TRBV7-9 and TRBJ2-1; unclear D gene. CDR3 length: 12 amino acids. V lost 4 bases and J 10 bases, leaving 11 bases between the germline ends. The germline V gene has CDR1 SEHNR and CDR2 FQNEAQ (reference sequence). CDR3 sequence (DNA): TGTGCCAGCAGCTGGAACTACCAGGAGCAGTTCTTC. Protein product: CASSWNYQEQFF. Full variable domain (remainder filled in from reference TRBV7-9 and TRBJ2-1): DTGVSQNPRHKITKRGQNVTFRCDPISEHNRLYWYRQTLGQGPEFLTYFQNEAQLEKSRLLSDRFSAERPKGSFSTLEIQRTEQGDSAMYLCASSWNYQEQFFGPGTRLTVL.

The CDR3 coding sequence is TGTGCCAGCTCCGAGGGCCCGGATACTATACGTGGCTACACCTTC. Translation gives CASSEGPDTIRGYTF. V gene TRBV7-9 combines with J gene TRBJ1-2; no definite D call. The V gene lost 8 bases and the J gene lost 7 bases, with 23 bases spanning the gap. This CDR3 comprises 15 residues. Looked up from germline, CDR1 is SEHNR and CDR2 is FQNEAQ (reference sequence).